This T cell receptor beta chain was obtained from a study of blood T cells in healthy people across ages. This clonotype was found once. Using a J-beta primer mix together with a sample-barcoded 5' primer, a second PCR was run for about 6 to 12 cycles. Each CDR3 protein gets one entry after TCRdb re-called the 5' RACE reads with MiXCR. Of roughly 1.4 million distinct CDR3 sequences in the sample, approximately 59% are singletons; the top ten hold about 6.7%. Germline V gene data show CDR1 as SQVTM and CDR2 as ANQGSEA. This CDR3 has 14 amino acids. Trimming took 2 bases from V and 2 from J, leaving 13 bases between them.

Sequenced input: blood. V and J are TRBV29-1 and TRBJ2-7; D may match TRBD1 or TRBD2 (5 bases each). The origin of this receptor is a man between 18 and 35 years old in good health. CDR3 bases: TGCAGCGTTGAAAAAACAAGGGGACCCTACGAGCAGTACTTC. Protein sequence: CSVEKTRGPYEQYF.